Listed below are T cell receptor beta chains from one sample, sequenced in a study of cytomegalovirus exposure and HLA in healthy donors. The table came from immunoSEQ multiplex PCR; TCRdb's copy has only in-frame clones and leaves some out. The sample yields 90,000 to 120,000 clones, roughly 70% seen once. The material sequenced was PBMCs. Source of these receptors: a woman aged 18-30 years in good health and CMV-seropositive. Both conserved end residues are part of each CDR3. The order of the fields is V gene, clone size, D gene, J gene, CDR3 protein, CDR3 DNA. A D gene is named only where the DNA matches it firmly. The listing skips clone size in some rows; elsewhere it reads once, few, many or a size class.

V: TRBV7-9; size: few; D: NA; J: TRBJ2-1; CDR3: CASSTNSLYNEQFF; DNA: TGTGCCAGCAGCACGAATTCACTCTACAATGAGCAGTTCTTC
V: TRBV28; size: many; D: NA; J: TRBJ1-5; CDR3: CASSRQVGNQPQHF; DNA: TGTGCCAGCAGCCGACAGGTGGGCAATCAGCCCCAGCATTTT
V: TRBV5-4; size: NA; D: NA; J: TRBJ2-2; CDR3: CASSLERNTGELFF; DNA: TGTGCCAGCAGCTTGGAGAGAAACACCGGGGAGCTGTTTTTT
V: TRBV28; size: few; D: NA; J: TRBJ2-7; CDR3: CASTPRTVSYEQYF; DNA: TGTGCCAGCACCCCCCGGACAGTTTCCTACGAGCAGTACTTC
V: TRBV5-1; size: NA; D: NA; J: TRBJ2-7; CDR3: CASSPEGGLDEQYF; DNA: TGCGCCAGCAGCCCGGAGGGGGGGCTAGACGAGCAGTACTTC
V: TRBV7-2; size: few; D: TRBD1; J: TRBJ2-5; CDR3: CASKPQGAGETQYF; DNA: TGTGCCAGCAAACCACAGGGGGCGGGGGAGACCCAGTACTTC
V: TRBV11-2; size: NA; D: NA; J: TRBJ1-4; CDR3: CASSLGRVNEKLFF; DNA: TGTGCCAGCAGCTTGGGCAGGGTGAATGAAAAACTGTTTTTT
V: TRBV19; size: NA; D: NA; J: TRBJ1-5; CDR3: CASGGGNQPQHF; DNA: TGTGCCAGTGGAGGGGGCAATCAGCCCCAGCATTTT
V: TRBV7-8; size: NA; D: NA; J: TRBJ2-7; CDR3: CASSLVGPASGYEQYF; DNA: TGTGCCAGCAGCTTAGTAGGCCCGGCCTCAGGGTACGAGCAGTACTTC
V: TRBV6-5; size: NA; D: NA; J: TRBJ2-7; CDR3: CAGSWEVGSYEQYF; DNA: TGTGCCGGCAGTTGGGAGGTCGGTTCCTACGAGCAGTACTTC
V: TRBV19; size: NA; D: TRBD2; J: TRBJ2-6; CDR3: CASTGGRAVGANVLTF; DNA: TGTGCCAGTACGGGCGGGAGGGCAGTTGGGGCCAACGTCCTGACTTTC
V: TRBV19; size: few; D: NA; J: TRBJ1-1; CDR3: CASNVGRNTEAFF; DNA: TGTGCCAGTAATGTGGGGAGGAACACTGAAGCTTTCTTT
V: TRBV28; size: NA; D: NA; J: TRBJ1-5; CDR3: CASSLRQGWQPQHF; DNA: TGTGCCAGCAGTTTGAGGCAGGGTTGGCAGCCCCAGCATTTT
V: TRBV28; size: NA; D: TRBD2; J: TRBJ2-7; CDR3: CASSSPGERGSYEQYF; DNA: TGTGCCAGCAGTTCCCCCGGGGAGCGGGGATCCTACGAGCAGTACTTC
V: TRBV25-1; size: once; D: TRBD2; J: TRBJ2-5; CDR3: CASSGLAGSRETQYF; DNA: TGTGCCAGCAGTGGACTAGCGGGATCTCGTGAGACCCAGTACTTC
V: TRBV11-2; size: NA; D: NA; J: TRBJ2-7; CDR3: CASSLEGQGWGYEQYF; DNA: TGTGCCAGCAGCTTAGAGGGGCAGGGCTGGGGCTACGAGCAGTACTTC
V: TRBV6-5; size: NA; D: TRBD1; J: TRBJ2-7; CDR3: CASSQDRGLYEQYF; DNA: TGTGCCAGCAGCCAGGACAGGGGGCTATACGAGCAGTACTTC
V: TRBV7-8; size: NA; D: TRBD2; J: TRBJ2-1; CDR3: CASSSSGREWIDEQFF; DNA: TGTGCCAGCAGCTCCTCCGGGCGGGAGTGGATCGACGAGCAGTTCTTC
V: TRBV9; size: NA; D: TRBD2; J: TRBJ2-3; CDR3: CASSFTSGSTDTQYF; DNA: TGTGCCAGCAGCTTTACTAGCGGGAGTACAGATACGCAGTATTTT
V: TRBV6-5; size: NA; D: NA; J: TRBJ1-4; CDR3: CASSAPGNEKLFF; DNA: TGTGCCAGCAGTGCCCCGGGAAATGAAAAACTGTTTTTT
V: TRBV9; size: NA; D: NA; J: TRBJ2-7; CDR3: CASSVYPLSYEQYF; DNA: TGTGCCAGCAGCGTATATCCCCTCTCCTACGAGCAGTACTTC
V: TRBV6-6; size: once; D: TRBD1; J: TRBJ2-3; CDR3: CASEETGTGVDTQYF; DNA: TGTGCCAGCGAAGAAACCGGGACAGGGGTAGATACGCAGTATTTT
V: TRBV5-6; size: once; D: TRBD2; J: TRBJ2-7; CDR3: CASSWGLAGGLIYEQYF; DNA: TGTGCCAGCAGCTGGGGACTAGCGGGAGGGTTAATCTACGAGCAGTACTTC
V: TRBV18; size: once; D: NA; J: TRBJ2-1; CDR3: CASSPYSPSSYNEQFF; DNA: TGTGCCAGCTCACCCTACAGTCCGAGCTCCTACAATGAGCAGTTCTTC
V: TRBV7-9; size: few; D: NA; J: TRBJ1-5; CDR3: CASSFQGDQPQHF; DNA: TGTGCCAGCAGCTTCCAGGGCGATCAGCCCCAGCATTTT
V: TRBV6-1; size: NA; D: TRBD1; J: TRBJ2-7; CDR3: CASNSLYRGFEQYF; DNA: TGTGCCAGCAATAGTCTGTACAGGGGGTTCGAGCAGTACTTC
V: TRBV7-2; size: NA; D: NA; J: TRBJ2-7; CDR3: CASSAGLNYEQYF; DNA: TGTGCCAGCAGCGCCGGACTAAACTACGAGCAGTACTTC
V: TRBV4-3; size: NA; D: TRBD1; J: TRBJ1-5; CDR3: CASSQTTGGFEPQHF; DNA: TGCGCCAGCAGCCAAACAACAGGGGGATTTGAGCCCCAGCATTTT
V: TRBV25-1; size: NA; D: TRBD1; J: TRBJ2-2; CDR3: CASSDGTDTGELFF; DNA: TGTGCCAGCAGTGATGGGACAGACACCGGGGAGCTGTTTTTT
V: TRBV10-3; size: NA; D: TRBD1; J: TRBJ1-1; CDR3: CAMTRDRDSTAFF; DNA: TGTGCCATGACCCGGGACAGGGATTCAACGGCTTTCTTT
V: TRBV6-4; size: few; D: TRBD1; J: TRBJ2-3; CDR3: CASSGQGAGDTQYF; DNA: TGTGCCAGCAGTGGACAGGGGGCAGGCGATACGCAGTATTTT
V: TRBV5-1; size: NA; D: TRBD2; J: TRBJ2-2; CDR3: CASSPSGRGTGELFF; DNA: TGCGCCAGCAGCCCGAGCGGGAGAGGCACCGGGGAGCTGTTTTTT
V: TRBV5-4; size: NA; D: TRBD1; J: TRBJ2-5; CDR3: CASTPQGETQYF; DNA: TGTGCCAGCACTCCACAGGGGGAGACCCAGTACTTC
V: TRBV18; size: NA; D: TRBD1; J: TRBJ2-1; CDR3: CASSPPFTGTGRHEQFF; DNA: TGTGCCAGCTCACCACCTTTTACCGGGACAGGGCGCCATGAGCAGTTCTTC
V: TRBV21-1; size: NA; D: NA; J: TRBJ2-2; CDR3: CARRTSENTGELFF; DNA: TGTGCCAGAAGGACTAGCGAGAACACCGGGGAGCTGTTTTTT
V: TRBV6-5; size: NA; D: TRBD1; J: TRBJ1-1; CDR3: CASSVDRAAFF; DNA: TGTGCCAGCAGTGTCGACAGGGCAGCTTTCTTT
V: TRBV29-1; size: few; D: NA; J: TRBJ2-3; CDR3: CSVPTGVYTQYF; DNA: TGCAGCGTCCCGACTGGCGTCTATACGCAGTATTTT
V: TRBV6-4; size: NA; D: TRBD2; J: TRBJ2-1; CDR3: CASSDGTSGINEQFF; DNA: TGTGCCAGCAGTGACGGGACTAGCGGGATCAATGAGCAGTTCTTC
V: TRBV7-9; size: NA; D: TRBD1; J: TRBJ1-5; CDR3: CASSGTDYSNQPQHF; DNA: TGTGCCAGCAGCGGGACAGATTATAGCAATCAGCCCCAGCATTTT
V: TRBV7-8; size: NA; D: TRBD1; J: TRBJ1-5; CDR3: CASTLDPGQGYQPQHF; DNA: TGTGCCAGCACCCTAGATCCGGGACAGGGTTATCAGCCCCAGCATTTT
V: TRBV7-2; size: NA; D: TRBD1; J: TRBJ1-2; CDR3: CASSLTGGYYGYTF; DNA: TGTGCCAGCAGCTTAACAGGGGGCTACTATGGCTACACCTTC
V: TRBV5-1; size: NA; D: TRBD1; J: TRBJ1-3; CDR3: CASSHPPDRGSGNTIYF; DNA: TGCGCCAGCAGCCACCCTCCTGACAGGGGATCTGGAAACACCATATATTTT
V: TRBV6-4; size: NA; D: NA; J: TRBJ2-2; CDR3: CASSEGVGNTGELFF; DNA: TGTGCCAGCAGTGAGGGAGTTGGGAACACCGGGGAGCTGTTTTTT
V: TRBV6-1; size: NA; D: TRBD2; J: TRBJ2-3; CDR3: CASSELTSGSRTDTQYF; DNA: TGTGCCAGCAGTGAATTAACTAGCGGGAGTCGAACAGATACGCAGTATTTT
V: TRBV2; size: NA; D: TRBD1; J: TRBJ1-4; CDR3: CASCRQGANEKLFF; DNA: TGTGCCAGCTGCAGACAGGGGGCTAATGAAAAACTGTTTTTT
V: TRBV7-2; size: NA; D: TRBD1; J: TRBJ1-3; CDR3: CASSSDRGNTIYF; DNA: TGTGCCAGCAGCTCGGACAGGGGAAACACCATATATTTT
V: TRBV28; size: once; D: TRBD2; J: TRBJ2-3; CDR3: CASLNLGTSQTDTQYF; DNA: TGTGCCAGCCTCAACCTCGGGACTAGCCAAACAGATACGCAGTATTTT
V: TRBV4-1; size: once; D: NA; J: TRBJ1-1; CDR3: CASGGGVNTEAFF; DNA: TGCGCCAGCGGCGGGGGCGTGAACACTGAAGCTTTCTTT
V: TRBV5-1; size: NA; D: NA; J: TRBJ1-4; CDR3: CASSSRGAGEKLFF; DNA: TGCGCCAGCAGTTCCCGGGGGGCTGGCGAAAAACTGTTTTTT
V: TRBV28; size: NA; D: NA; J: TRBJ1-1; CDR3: CASSFGISEVPEAFF; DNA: TGTGCCAGCAGTTTCGGCATATCCGAGGTCCCTGAAGCTTTCTTT
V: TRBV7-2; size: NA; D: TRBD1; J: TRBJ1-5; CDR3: CASSFGQGFTAQHF; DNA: TGTGCCAGCAGCTTCGGACAGGGTTTTACGGCCCAGCATTTT
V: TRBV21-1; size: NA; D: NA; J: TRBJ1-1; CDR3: CASKESAFF; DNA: TGTGCCAGCAAGGAGTCCGCTTTCTTT
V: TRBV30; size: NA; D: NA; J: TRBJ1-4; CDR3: CAWSENSGNNEKLFF; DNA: TGTGCCTGGAGTGAAAATTCCGGGAACAATGAAAAACTGTTTTTT
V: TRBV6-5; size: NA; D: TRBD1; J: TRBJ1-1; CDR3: CASSHGQGAQTEAFF; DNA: TGTGCCAGCAGTCACGGACAGGGGGCGCAAACTGAAGCTTTCTTT
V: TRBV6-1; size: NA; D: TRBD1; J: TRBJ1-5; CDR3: CASSGTGAYSNQPQHF; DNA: TGTGCCAGCAGTGGGACAGGGGCCTATAGCAATCAGCCCCAGCATTTT